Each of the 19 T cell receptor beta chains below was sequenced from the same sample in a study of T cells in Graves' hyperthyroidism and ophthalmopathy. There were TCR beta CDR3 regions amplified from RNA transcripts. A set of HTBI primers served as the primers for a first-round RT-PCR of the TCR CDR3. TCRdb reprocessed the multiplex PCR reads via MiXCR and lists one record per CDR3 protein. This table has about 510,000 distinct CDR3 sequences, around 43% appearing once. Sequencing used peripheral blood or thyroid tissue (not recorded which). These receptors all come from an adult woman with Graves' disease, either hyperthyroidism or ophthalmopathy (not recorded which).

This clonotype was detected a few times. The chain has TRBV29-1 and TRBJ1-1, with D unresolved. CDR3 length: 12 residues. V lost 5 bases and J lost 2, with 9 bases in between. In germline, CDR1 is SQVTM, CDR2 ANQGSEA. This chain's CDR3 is CSVLLPNTEAFF. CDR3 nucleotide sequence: TGCAGCGTTCTTTTACCAAACACTGAAGCTTTCTTT.

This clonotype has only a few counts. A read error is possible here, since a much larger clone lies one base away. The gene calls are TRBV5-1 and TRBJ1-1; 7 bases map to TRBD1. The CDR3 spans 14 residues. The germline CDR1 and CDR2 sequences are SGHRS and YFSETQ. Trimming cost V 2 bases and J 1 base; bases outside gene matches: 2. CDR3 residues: CASSFDRANTEAFF. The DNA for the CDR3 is TGCGCCAGCAGCTTTGACAGGGCGAACACTGAAGCTTTCTTT.

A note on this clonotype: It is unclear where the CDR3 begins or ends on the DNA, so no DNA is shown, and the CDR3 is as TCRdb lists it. The CDR3 protein is CATSDPRGGNTEAFFGQGTQYF. This chain connects TRBV24-1 to TRBJ2-5; the D call TRBD1 from the table was never checked on the DNA. The CDR3 comprises 22 residues, both ends counted. The germline gives CDR1 KGHDR, CDR2 SFDVKD.

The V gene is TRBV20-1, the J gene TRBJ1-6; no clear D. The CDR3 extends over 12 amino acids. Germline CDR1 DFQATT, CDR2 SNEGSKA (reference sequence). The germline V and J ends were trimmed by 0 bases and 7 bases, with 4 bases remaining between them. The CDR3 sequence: CSARDRNSPLHF. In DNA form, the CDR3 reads TGCAGTGCTAGAGATCGGAATTCACCCCTCCACTTT.

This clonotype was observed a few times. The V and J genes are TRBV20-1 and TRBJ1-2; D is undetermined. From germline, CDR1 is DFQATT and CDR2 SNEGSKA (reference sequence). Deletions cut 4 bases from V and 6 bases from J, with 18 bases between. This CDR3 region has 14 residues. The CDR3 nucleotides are TGCAGTGCTAAGCCCCCGGGAGGACCCCATGGCTACACCTTC. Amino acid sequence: CSAKPPGGPHGYTF.

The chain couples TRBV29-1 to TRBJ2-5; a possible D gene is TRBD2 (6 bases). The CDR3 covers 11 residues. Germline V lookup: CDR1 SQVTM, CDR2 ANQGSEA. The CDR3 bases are TGCACTGGAGGGTCGGGGGAGGCCCAGTACTTC. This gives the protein CTGGSGEAQYF.

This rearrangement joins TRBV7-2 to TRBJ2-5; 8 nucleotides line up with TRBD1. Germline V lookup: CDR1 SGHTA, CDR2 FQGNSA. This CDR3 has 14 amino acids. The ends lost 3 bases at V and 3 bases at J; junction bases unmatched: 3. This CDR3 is CASSFRTGKETQYF. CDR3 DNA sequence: TGTGCCAGCAGCTTTCGGACAGGGAAAGAGACCCAGTACTTC.

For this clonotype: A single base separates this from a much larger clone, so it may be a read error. The CDR3 spells CAGLTLQGGAFF. CDR3 in DNA: TGTGCCGGCCTAACACTACAGGGCGGAGCTTTCTTT. The chain couples TRBV11-2 to TRBJ1-1; tentatively, D is TRBD1 (6 bases). The ends were cut back, 11 bases at V and 10 bases at J, with 20 bases in the middle. The CDR3 is 12 residues long. Germline assignment: CDR1 SGHAT and CDR2 FQNNGV.

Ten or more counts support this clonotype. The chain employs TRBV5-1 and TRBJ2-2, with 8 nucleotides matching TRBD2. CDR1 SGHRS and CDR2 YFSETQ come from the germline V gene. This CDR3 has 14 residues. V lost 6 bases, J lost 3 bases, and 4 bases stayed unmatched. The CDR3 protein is CASKALADTGELFF. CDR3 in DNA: TGCGCCAGCAAGGCACTAGCGGACACCGGGGAGCTGTTTTTT.

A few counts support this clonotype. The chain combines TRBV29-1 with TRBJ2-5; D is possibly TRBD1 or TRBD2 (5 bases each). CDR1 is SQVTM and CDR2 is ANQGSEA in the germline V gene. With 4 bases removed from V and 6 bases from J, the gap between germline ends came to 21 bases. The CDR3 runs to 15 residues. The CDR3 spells CSVGPHSGGAKTQYF. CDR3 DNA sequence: TGCAGCGTTGGGCCCCATTCTGGGGGAGCGAAGACCCAGTACTTC.

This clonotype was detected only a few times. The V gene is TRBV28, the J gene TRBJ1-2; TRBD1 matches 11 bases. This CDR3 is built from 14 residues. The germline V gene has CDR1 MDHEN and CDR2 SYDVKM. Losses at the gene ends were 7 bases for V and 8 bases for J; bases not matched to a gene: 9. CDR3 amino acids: CASNSQGQGEGYTF. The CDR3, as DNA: TGTGCCAGCAACAGCCAGGGACAGGGGGAAGGCTACACCTTC.

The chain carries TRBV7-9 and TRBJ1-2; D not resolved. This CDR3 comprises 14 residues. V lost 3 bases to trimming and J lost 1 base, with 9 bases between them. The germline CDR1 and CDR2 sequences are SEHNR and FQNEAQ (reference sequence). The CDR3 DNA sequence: TGTGCCAGCAGCTTTTCCGCGAATAACTATGGCTACACCTTC. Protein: CASSFSANNYGYTF.

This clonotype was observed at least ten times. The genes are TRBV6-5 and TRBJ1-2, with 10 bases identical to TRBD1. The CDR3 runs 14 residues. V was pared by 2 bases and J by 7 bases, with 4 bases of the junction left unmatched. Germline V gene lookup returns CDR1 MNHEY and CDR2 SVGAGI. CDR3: CASSYDRGPGGYTF. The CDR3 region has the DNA TGTGCCAGCAGTTACGACAGGGGGCCCGGTGGCTACACCTTC.

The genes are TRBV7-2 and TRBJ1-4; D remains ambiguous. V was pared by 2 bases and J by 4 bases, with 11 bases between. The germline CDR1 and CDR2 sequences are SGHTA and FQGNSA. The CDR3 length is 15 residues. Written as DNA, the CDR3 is TGTGCCAGCAGCTTATTCGGCCCGCTTAATGAAAAACTGTTTTTT. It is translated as CASSLFGPLNEKLFF.

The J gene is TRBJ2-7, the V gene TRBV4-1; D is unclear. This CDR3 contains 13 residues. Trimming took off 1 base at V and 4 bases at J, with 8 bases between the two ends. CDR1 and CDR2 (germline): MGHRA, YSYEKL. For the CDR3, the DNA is TGCGCCAGCAGCCAAGCTGGGGAATACGAGCAGTACTTC. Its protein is CASSQAGEYEQYF.

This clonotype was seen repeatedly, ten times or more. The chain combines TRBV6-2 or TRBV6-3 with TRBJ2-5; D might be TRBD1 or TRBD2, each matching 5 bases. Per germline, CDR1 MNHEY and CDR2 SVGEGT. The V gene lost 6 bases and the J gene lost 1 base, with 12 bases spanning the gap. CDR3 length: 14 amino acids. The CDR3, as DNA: TGTGCCAGCAGGGGGGTAGGGTCCCAAGAGACCCAGTACTTC. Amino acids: CASRGVGSQETQYF.

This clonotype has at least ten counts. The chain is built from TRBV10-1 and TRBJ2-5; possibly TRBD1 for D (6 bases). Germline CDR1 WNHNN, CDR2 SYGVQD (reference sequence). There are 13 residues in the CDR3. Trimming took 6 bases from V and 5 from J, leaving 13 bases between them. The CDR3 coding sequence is TGCGCCAGCAGCATACAGGGTTCGGAGACCCAGTACTTC. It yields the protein CASSIQGSETQYF.

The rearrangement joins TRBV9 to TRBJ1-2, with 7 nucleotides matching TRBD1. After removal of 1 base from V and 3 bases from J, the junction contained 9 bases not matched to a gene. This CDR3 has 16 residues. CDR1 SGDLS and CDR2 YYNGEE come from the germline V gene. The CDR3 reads CASSVSPTGDYYGYTF. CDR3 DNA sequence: TGTGCCAGCAGCGTAAGTCCCACAGGGGACTACTATGGCTACACCTTC.

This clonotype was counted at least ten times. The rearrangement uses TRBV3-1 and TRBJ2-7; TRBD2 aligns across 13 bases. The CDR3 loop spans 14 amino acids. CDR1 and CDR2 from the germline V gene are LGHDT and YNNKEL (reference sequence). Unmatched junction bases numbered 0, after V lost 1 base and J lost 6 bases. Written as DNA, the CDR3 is TGTGCCAGCAGCCAAGGACTAGCGGGAGGCGAGCAGTACTTC. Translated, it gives CASSQGLAGGEQYF.